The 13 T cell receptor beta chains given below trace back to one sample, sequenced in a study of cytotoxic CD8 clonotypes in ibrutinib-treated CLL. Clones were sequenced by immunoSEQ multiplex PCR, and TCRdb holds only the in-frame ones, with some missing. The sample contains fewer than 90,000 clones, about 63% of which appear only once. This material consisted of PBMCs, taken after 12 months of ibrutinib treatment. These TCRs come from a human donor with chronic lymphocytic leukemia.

CDR3 protein: CASGGGATNEKLFF. The CDR3 region has the DNA TGTGCCAGCGGAGGGGGCGCCACTAATGAAAAACTGTTTTTT. This chain joins TRBV7-2 and TRBJ1-4, with 7 bases identical to TRBD1. The J segment lost 2 bases and the V segment lost 8 bases, leaving 5 bases of the junction unmatched. Germline CDR1 reads SGHTA; CDR2 reads FQGNSA. The CDR3 loop spans 14 amino acids.

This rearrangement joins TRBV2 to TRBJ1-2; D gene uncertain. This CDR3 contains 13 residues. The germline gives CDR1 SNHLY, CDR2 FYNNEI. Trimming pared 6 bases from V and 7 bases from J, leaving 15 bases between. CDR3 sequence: CASREDAVLGYTF. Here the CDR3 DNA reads TGTGCCAGCAGGGAGGACGCCGTTCTTGGCTACACCTTC. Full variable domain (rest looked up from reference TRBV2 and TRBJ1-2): EPEVTQTPSHQVTQMGQEVILRCVPISNHLYFYWYRQILGQKVEFLVSFYNNEISEKSEIFDDQFSVERPDGSNFTLKIRSTKLEDSAMYFCASREDAVLGYTFGSGTRLTVV.

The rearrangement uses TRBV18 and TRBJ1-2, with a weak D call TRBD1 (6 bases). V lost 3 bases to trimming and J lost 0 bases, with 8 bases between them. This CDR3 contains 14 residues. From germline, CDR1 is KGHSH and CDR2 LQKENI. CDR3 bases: TGTGCCAGCTCACCCAGGGGAGCTAACTATGGCTACACCTTC. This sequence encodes CASSPRGANYGYTF.

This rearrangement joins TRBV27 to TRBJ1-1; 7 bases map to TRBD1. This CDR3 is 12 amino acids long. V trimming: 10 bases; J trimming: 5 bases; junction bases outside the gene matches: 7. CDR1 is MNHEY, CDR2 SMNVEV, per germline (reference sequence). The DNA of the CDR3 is TGTGCCACCAGCAACAGGGGTACTGAAGCTTTCTTT. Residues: CATSNRGTEAFF.

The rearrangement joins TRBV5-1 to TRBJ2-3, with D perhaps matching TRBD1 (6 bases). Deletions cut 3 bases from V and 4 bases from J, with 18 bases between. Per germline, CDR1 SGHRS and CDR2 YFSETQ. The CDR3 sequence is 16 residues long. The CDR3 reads CASSSAGDEGSDTQYF. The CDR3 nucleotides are TGCGCCAGCAGCTCTGCAGGGGATGAGGGCTCAGATACGCAGTATTTT.

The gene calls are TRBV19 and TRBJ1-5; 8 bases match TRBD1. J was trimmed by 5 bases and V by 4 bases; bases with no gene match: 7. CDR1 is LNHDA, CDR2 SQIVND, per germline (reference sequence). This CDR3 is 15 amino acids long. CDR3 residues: CASSTPTGVDQPQHF. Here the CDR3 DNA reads TGTGCCAGTAGTACACCGACAGGGGTGGATCAGCCCCAGCATTTT. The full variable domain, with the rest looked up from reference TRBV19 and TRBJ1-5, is DGGITQSPKYLFRKEGQNVTLSCEQNLNHDAMYWYRQDPGQGLRLIYYSQIVNDFQKGDIAEGYSVSREKKESFPLTVTSAQKNPTAFYLCASSTPTGVDQPQHFGDGTRLSIL.

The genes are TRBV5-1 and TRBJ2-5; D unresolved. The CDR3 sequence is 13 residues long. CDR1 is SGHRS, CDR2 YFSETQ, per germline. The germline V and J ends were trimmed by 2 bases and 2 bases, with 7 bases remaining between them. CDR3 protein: CASSFQLQETQYF. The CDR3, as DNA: TGCGCCAGCAGCTTTCAGTTACAAGAGACCCAGTACTTC.

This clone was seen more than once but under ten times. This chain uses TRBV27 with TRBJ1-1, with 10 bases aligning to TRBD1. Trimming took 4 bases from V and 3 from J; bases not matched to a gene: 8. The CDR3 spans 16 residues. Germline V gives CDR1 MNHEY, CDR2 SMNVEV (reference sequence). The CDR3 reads CASSSFPGTGDTEAFF. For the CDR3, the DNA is TGTGCCAGCAGTTCATTCCCCGGGACAGGGGACACTGAAGCTTTCTTT.

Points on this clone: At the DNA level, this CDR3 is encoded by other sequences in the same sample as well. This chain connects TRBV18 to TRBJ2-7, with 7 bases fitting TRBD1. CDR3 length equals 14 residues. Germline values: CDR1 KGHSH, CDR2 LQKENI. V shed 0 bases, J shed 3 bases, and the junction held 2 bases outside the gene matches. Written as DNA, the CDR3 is TGTGCCAGCTCACCACCGGGACAGAGCTACGAGCAGTACTTC. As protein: CASSPPGQSYEQYF.

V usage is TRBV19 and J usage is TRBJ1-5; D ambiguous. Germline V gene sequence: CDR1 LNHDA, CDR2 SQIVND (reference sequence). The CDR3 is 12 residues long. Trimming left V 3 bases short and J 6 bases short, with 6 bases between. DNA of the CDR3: TGTGCCAGTAGTATGAGACTTCAGCCCCAGCATTTT. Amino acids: CASSMRLQPQHF.

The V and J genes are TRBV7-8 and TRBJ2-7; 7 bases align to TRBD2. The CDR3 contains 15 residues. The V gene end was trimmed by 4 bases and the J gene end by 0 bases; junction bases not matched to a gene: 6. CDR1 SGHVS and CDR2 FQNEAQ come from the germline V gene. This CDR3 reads CASSYGGISSYEQYF. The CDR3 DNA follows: TGTGCCAGCAGCTACGGGGGGATCAGCTCCTACGAGCAGTACTTC.

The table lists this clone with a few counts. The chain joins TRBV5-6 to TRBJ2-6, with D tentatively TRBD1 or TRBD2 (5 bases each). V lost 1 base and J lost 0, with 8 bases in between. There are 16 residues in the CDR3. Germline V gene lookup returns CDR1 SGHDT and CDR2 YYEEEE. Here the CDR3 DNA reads TGTGCCAGCAGCTTGTGGGGGAACTCTGGGGCCAACGTCCTGACTTTC. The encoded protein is CASSLWGNSGANVLTF.

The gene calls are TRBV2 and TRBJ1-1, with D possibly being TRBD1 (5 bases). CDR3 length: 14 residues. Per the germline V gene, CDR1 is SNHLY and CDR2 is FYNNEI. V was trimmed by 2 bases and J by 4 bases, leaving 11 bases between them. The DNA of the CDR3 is TGTGCCAGCAGTGAACCGGGGCCGGGCACTGAAGCTTTCTTT. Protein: CASSEPGPGTEAFF.